The 24 T cell receptor beta chains below all came from one sample that was sequenced in a study of blood T cell repertoires in COVID-19. Profiling relied on immunoSEQ multiplex PCR, and the TCRdb table lists in-frame clones only, not all of them. Among about 120,000 clones listed, 75% to 85% were seen once. Sequencing was carried out using peripheral blood. These receptors all stem from a woman at least 80 years old with acute or convalescent COVID-19.

This chain joins TRBV6-6 and TRBJ2-2; 14 positions match TRBD2. The CDR3 totals 18 residues. The germline V gene encodes CDR1 MNHNY and CDR2 SVGAGI (reference sequence). Trimming at V came to 5 bases and at J to 1 base, leaving 6 bases not matched to a gene. The CDR3 spells CASSLRTSGGLNTGELFF. In DNA, the CDR3 is TGTGCCAGCAGTCTACGGACTAGCGGGGGGCTGAACACCGGGGAGCTGTTTTTT.

The table lists this clone with a few counts. J is TRBJ2-1 and V is TRBV18, with TRBD2 matching 8 bases. CDR1 and CDR2 from the germline V gene are KGHSH and LQKENI. This CDR3 region has 15 residues. After removal of 2 bases from V and 4 bases from J, the junction contained 4 bases not matched to a gene. This CDR3 reads CASSPEVAGYNEQFF. The CDR3 DNA sequence: TGTGCCAGCTCACCAGAGGTAGCGGGATACAATGAGCAGTTCTTC.

This chain uses TRBV6-1 with TRBJ1-2; a weak D match, TRBD1 (5 bases). The ends were cut back, 2 bases at V and 3 bases at J, with 7 bases in the middle. The germline V gene encodes CDR1 MNHNS and CDR2 SASEGT. The CDR3 runs to 13 residues. The CDR3 DNA reads TGTGCCAGCAGTGAACTAGGGGACTATGGCTACACCTTC. It translates to CASSELGDYGYTF.

The genes are TRBV30 and TRBJ1-1; D is uncertain. The germline gives CDR1 GTSNPN, CDR2 SVGIG (reference sequence). V was pared by 0 bases and J by 0 bases, with 8 bases between. CDR3 length equals 14 residues. The CDR3 DNA sequence: TGTGCCTGGAGTGTCCTGACAATGAACACTGAAGCTTTCTTT. Encoded protein: CAWSVLTMNTEAFF.

V usage is TRBV3-1 (or the pseudogene TRBV3-2) and J usage is TRBJ1-2; TRBD1 matches at 9 bases. Germline-derived CDR1 and CDR2 are LGHDT and YNNKEL (reference sequence). The V gene end was trimmed by 4 bases and the J gene end by 8 bases; junction bases not matched to a gene: 5. This CDR3 spans 13 amino acids. CDR3 in amino acids: CASSPRTGEGYTF. CDR3 DNA: TGTGCCAGCAGCCCCAGGACAGGGGAGGGCTACACCTTC.

The chain uses TRBV2 and TRBJ1-4, with D hard to call. Trimming removed 6 bases at V and 5 bases at J, with 10 bases between. Germline V lookup: CDR1 SNHLY, CDR2 FYNNEI. The CDR3 extends over 13 amino acids. In DNA form, the CDR3 reads TGTGCCAGCAGCCGGGATTTCAATGAAAAACTGTTTTTT. Translated: CASSRDFNEKLFF.

This chain joins TRBV5-5 and TRBJ2-2, with D perhaps matching TRBD1 (6 bases). The CDR3 consists of 14 residues. Germline V gives CDR1 SGHKS, CDR2 YYEKEE (reference sequence). The V end lost 4 bases, the J end lost 3 bases, and 10 bases lay between the germline ends. CDR3 in amino acids: CASSRDTYTGELFF. The CDR3 bases are TGTGCCAGCAGCCGGGACACTTACACCGGGGAGCTGTTTTTT.

V gene TRBV4-3 combines with J gene TRBJ1-4; 7 bases are a match to TRBD1. Germline loops: CDR1 LGHNA, CDR2 YSLEER. The CDR3 length is 16 residues. Trimming cost V 3 bases and J 5 bases; bases outside gene matches: 9. The CDR3 loop reads CASSHSTGAGNEKLFF. The DNA of the CDR3 is TGCGCCAGCAGCCATTCCACAGGGGCAGGGAATGAAAAACTGTTTTTT.

A few counts support this clone. V is TRBV5-5 and J is TRBJ1-2; D gene uncertain. Trimming took off 0 bases at V and 0 bases at J, with 6 bases between the two ends. There are 14 residues in the CDR3. The V gene's germline CDR1 is SGHKS and CDR2 YYEKEE (reference sequence). In DNA, the CDR3 is TGTGCCAGCAGCTTGGGGCCGCCTAACTATGGCTACACCTTC. Protein: CASSLGPPNYGYTF.

This clone was counted a few times. The V and J genes are TRBV9 and TRBJ1-1; no clear D gene. The CDR3 runs 15 residues. Germline V gene sequence: CDR1 SGDLS, CDR2 YYNGEE. The germline V and J ends were trimmed by 0 bases and 1 base, with 10 bases remaining between them. CDR3 DNA sequence: TGTGCCAGCAGCGTAGACAGTTTGGGGAACACTGAAGCTTTCTTT. Its translation is CASSVDSLGNTEAFF.

The CDR3 region has the DNA TGTGCCAGCAGTGAAGTTGGGACAGGGAGGGAGACCCAGTACTTC. It yields the protein CASSEVGTGRETQYF. V is TRBV6-1 and J is TRBJ2-5; 9 bases match TRBD1. The CDR3 has 15 amino acids. From germline, CDR1 is MNHNS and CDR2 SASEGT. V was pared by 1 base and J by 5 bases, with 5 bases of the junction left unmatched.

The rearrangement joins TRBV7-6 to TRBJ1-4, with a weak D call TRBD1 (5 bases). Trimming took 1 base from V and 6 from J, leaving 15 bases between them. Germline V CDR1 and CDR2: SGHVS, FNYEAQ. This CDR3 is built from 16 residues. The CDR3 DNA follows: TGTGCCAGCAGCTTAGGGGGGAGGGGCTGGGATGAAAAACTGTTTTTT. Amino acid sequence: CASSLGGRGWDEKLFF. The full variable domain, completed using reference TRBV7-6 and TRBJ1-4, is GAGVSQSPRYKVTKRGQDVALRCDPISGHVSLYWYRQALGQGPEFLTYFNYEAQQDKSGLPNDRFSAERPEGSISTLTIQRTEQRDSAMYRCASSLGGRGWDEKLFFGSGTQLSVL.

The chain employs TRBV7-6 and TRBJ1-2, with D possibly matching TRBD1 (5 bases). The CDR3 is 16 amino acids. Germline assignment: CDR1 SGHVS and CDR2 FNYEAQ. Trimming removed 5 bases from V and 0 bases from J, with 16 bases in between. DNA for the CDR3: TGTGCCAGCAGCCCGAGTGGGCTGACAGCTAACTATGGCTACACCTTC. This codes for CASSPSGLTANYGYTF.

This clone was detected only once. This chain connects TRBV9 to TRBJ2-1, with TRBD2 matching 10 bases. The CDR3 loop spans 16 amino acids. V lost 1 base, J lost 2 bases, and 3 bases stayed unmatched. The germline V gene encodes CDR1 SGDLS and CDR2 YYNGEE. In DNA, the CDR3 is TGTGCCAGCAGCGTATCTAGCGGGAGTCCCTACAATGAGCAGTTCTTC. It is translated as CASSVSSGSPYNEQFF.

The CDR3 region is CASSQDIADLAYEQYF. CDR3 coding DNA: TGTGCCAGCAGCCAAGATATCGCGGACTTGGCCTACGAGCAGTACTTC. The chain employs TRBV3-1 (or the pseudogene TRBV3-2) and TRBJ2-7, with D tentatively TRBD2 (5 bases). V dropped 0 bases and J dropped 2 bases, with 14 bases sitting between them. The CDR3 loop spans 16 amino acids. CDR1 and CDR2 from the germline V gene are LGHDT and YNNKEL (reference sequence).

The V and J genes are TRBV3-1 (or the pseudogene TRBV3-2) and TRBJ2-3; no definite D call. V was clipped by 1 base and J by 0 bases, with 5 bases between them. Germline CDR1 reads LGHDT; CDR2 reads YNNKEL (reference sequence). The CDR3 totals 14 residues. The CDR3 spells CASSQGPSTDTQYF. The CDR3 DNA sequence: TGTGCCAGCAGCCAAGGGCCTAGCACAGATACGCAGTATTTT.

This clone was found once. The DNA of the CDR3 is TGTGCCATCTATCCGGGACAGGGACGAGGCACTGAAGCTTTCTTT. Translation gives CAIYPGQGRGTEAFF. The rearrangement links TRBV10-3 to TRBJ1-1; 9 bases match TRBD1. Looked up from germline, CDR1 is ENHRY and CDR2 is SYGVKD. Trimming took 8 bases from V and 4 from J; bases not matched to a gene: 11. The CDR3 loop spans 15 amino acids.

The chain recombines TRBV24-1 with TRBJ2-3, with a weak D call TRBD1 (5 bases). Germline V gene sequence: CDR1 KGHDR, CDR2 SFDVKD. This CDR3 has 14 amino acids. V gave up 0 bases and J gave up 5 bases, with 8 bases separating them. CDR3 residues: CATSDLGREDTQYF. In nucleotides, the CDR3 is TGTGCCACCAGTGATTTGGGCAGGGAAGATACGCAGTATTTT.

The chain carries TRBV5-1 and TRBJ1-6; TRBD1 is a possible D gene (6 bases). The V and J ends lost 4 bases and 7 bases respectively, with 18 bases between them. Germline CDR1 is SGHRS and CDR2 is YFSETQ. The CDR3 extends over 16 amino acids. The CDR3 is CASSPGQSLGNSPLHF. The CDR3 nucleotides are TGCGCCAGCAGCCCCGGACAGAGTCTAGGAAATTCACCCCTCCACTTT.

This clone was seen once. The rearrangement uses TRBV18 and TRBJ2-1; D not certain. V shed 2 bases and J shed 7 bases, with 9 bases lying between them. Germline V CDR1 and CDR2: KGHSH, LQKENI. The CDR3 consists of 13 residues. The CDR3 sequence is CASSPISMNEQFF. The CDR3 region has the DNA TGTGCCAGCTCACCAATCAGTATGAATGAGCAGTTCTTC. The variable domain in full, completed from reference TRBV18 and TRBJ2-1, reads NAGVMQNPRHLVRRRGQEARLRCSPMKGHSHVYWYRQLPEEGLKFMVYLQKENIIDESGMPKERFSAEFPKEGPSILRIQQVVRGDSAAYFCASSPISMNEQFFGPGTRLTVL.

The genes are TRBV6-5 and TRBJ1-1; weak D call: TRBD1 (5 bases). V lost 0 bases to trimming and J lost 4 bases, with 12 bases between them. Germline CDR1 is MNHEY and CDR2 is SVGAGI. CDR3 length equals 15 residues. This CDR3 reads CASSYSKTDTTEAFF. As DNA, the CDR3 is TGTGCCAGCAGTTACTCGAAGACAGATACCACTGAAGCTTTCTTT.

This clone occurred a few times. The genes are TRBV30 and TRBJ2-7, with 7 positions matching TRBD2. Germline loops: CDR1 GTSNPN, CDR2 SVGIG (reference sequence). This CDR3 region has 12 residues. The ends lost 3 bases at V and 6 bases at J; junction bases unmatched: 5. In nucleotides, the CDR3 is TGTGCCTGGAGACTTGGGGGGGGCGAGCAGTACTTC. Translated: CAWRLGGGEQYF.

The genes are TRBV19 and TRBJ1-5, with a possible D match to TRBD1 (5 bases). The germline V gene encodes CDR1 LNHDA and CDR2 SQIVND (reference sequence). The CDR3 is 13 residues long. Deletions cut 5 bases from V and 3 bases from J, with 8 bases between. The CDR3 bases are TGTGCCAGTAGTGAACAGGACAATCAGCCCCAGCATTTT. Protein: CASSEQDNQPQHF.

The CDR3 sequence is CSASDPGTGNTEAFF. DNA of the CDR3: TGCAGTGCTAGTGACCCCGGGACAGGGAACACTGAAGCTTTCTTT. The chain couples TRBV20-1 to TRBJ1-1, with 8 nucleotides matching TRBD1. The germline V gene has CDR1 DFQATT and CDR2 SNEGSKA (reference sequence). The J segment lost 1 base and the V segment lost 3 bases, leaving 7 bases of the junction unmatched. This CDR3 is built from 15 residues.